Listed here are 21 T cell receptor beta chains from one sample, sequenced in a study of shared clonotypes between healthy human individuals. TCRdb's copy holds only in-frame clones and misses some; the assay was immunoSEQ multiplex PCR. The data show about 470,000 clones, roughly 80% seen once. The sample comprised PBMCs. These receptors all stem from a woman in her thirties or forties in good health. Some clones in this sample may be carry-over from other donors' samples.

The chain uses TRBV14 and TRBJ2-5, with 10 bases matching TRBD2. The CDR3 sequence is 14 residues long. Germline V CDR1 and CDR2: SGHDN, FVKESK. With V trimmed by 4 bases and J by 5 bases, 4 bases remained unmatched. CDR3 bases: TGTGCCAGCAGCCGCCTAGCGGGAGCCGAGACCCAGTACTTC. Translation: CASSRLAGAETQYF.

V and J are TRBV5-1 and TRBJ2-6, with no clear D. There are 16 residues in the CDR3. Per germline, CDR1 SGHRS and CDR2 YFSETQ. V was cut by 1 base and J by 2 bases, with 10 bases left in between. CDR3 bases: TGCGCCAGCAGCTTGATTGGGGAAGCTGGGGCCAACGTCCTGACTTTC. Amino acid sequence: CASSLIGEAGANVLTF.

This clone was observed a few times. The CDR3 reads CASSTDTVPNQPQHF. The CDR3 DNA sequence: TGTGCCAGCAGCACGGACACGGTCCCTAATCAGCCCCAGCATTTT. The chain combines TRBV7-9 with TRBJ1-5; maybe TRBD1 (5 bases). This CDR3 region has 15 residues. Germline CDR1 is SEHNR and CDR2 is FQNEAQ (reference sequence). Trimming pared 5 bases from V and 4 bases from J, leaving 15 bases between.

Of note for this clone: At the DNA level, this CDR3 is encoded by other sequences in the same sample as well. V is TRBV7-9 and J is TRBJ2-3; 9 nucleotides line up with TRBD2. This CDR3 is built from 15 residues. Losses at the gene ends were 3 bases for V and 4 bases for J; bases not matched to a gene: 5. The germline gives CDR1 SEHNR, CDR2 FQNEAQ (reference sequence). This chain's CDR3 is CASSLVASGADTQYF. CDR3 nucleotides: TGTGCCAGCAGCTTGGTCGCTAGCGGGGCAGATACGCAGTATTTT.

J is TRBJ2-7 and V is TRBV28; 7 bases match TRBD1. V was pared by 5 bases and J by 5 bases, with 12 bases of the junction left unmatched. Germline loops: CDR1 MDHEN, CDR2 SYDVKM. The CDR3 consists of 15 residues. The chain's CDR3 is CASSLVGTAGDEQYF. In nucleotides, the CDR3 is TGTGCCAGCAGTCTTGTAGGGACAGCCGGAGACGAGCAGTACTTC.

This rearrangement joins TRBV28 to TRBJ2-2, with 9 bases matching TRBD2. Per germline, CDR1 MDHEN and CDR2 SYDVKM. This CDR3 comprises 14 residues. V was clipped by 11 bases and J by 6 bases; unmatched bases: 10. CDR3 region: CAGNGAGGPGELFF. The CDR3 DNA follows: TGTGCCGGAAACGGGGCGGGAGGGCCCGGGGAGCTGTTTTTT. Drawing the rest from reference TRBV28 and TRBJ2-2, the complete variable domain is DVKVTQSSRYLVKRTGEKVFLECVQDMDHENMFWYRQDPGLGLRLIYFSYDVKMKEKGDIPEGYSVSREKKERFSLILESASTNQTSMYLCAGNGAGGPGELFFGEGSRLTVL.

This sequence joins TRBV6-5 and TRBJ2-1; perhaps TRBD1 as D (6 bases). The CDR3 is 11 residues long. Between the trimmed V and J ends, which lost 2 bases and 15 bases, there was a span of 11 bases. The germline gives CDR1 MNHEY, CDR2 SVGAGI. Here the CDR3 reads CASSYLDRVFF. CDR3 nucleotides: TGTGCCAGCAGTTACCTGGACAGAGTGTTCTTC.

This chain links TRBV11-2 with TRBJ1-5, with 7 nucleotides matching TRBD1. CDR3 length equals 13 residues. Germline CDR1 is SGHAT and CDR2 is FQNNGV. The V and J ends lost 5 bases and 7 bases, in that order; junction bases with no gene match: 5. CDR3 coding DNA: TGTGCCAGCAGCACCGACAGGGACCAGCCCCAGCATTTT. Translation: CASSTDRDQPQHF. Together with reference TRBV11-2 and TRBJ1-5, the CDR3 gives the full variable domain: EAGVAQSPRYKIIEKRQSVAFWCNPISGHATLYWYQQILGQGPKLLIQFQNNGVVDDSQLPKDRFSAERLKGVDSTLKIQPAKLEDSAVYLCASSTDRDQPQHFGDGTRLSIL.

The CDR3 DNA reads TGTGCCAGCAGTGCAAGCCCCCCCCACGAGCAGTACTTC. The encoded protein is CASSASPPHEQYF. The chain links TRBV25-1 to TRBJ2-7; D unclear. Germline V gives CDR1 MGHDK, CDR2 SYGVNS. The CDR3 loop spans 13 amino acids. The V gene lost 4 bases and the J gene lost 5 bases, with 12 bases spanning the gap.

This chain joins TRBV5-1 and TRBJ2-5, with a tentative D call TRBD1 (6 bases). This CDR3 spans 13 amino acids. Germline-derived CDR1 and CDR2 are SGHRS and YFSETQ. V lost 0 bases and J lost 5, with 8 bases in between. CDR3 residues: CASSLEGEETQYF. The CDR3 bases are TGCGCCAGCAGCTTGGAGGGGGAGGAGACCCAGTACTTC.

This clone showed up just a few times. This chain joins TRBV28 and TRBJ2-7; 11 nucleotides agree with TRBD1. The CDR3 is 15 residues long. CDR1 MDHEN and CDR2 SYDVKM come from the germline V gene. V dropped 1 base and J dropped 3; count of bases not matched to a gene: 2. In DNA, the CDR3 is TGTGCCAGCAGTTTATCGGGACAGGGGGTCTACGAGCAGTACTTC. Translating gives CASSLSGQGVYEQYF.

The chain carries TRBV7-2 and TRBJ2-2, with D uncertain. Germline V gene sequence: CDR1 SGHTA, CDR2 FQGNSA. V was cut by 5 bases and J by 2 bases, with 12 bases left in between. The CDR3 covers 15 residues. The CDR3 coding sequence is TGTGCCAGCAGCCGATGGAGCAGTAACACCGGGGAGCTGTTTTTT. It codes for CASSRWSSNTGELFF.

This clone was found a few times. The chain joins TRBV28 to TRBJ1-1; no clear D gene. Germline V gives CDR1 MDHEN, CDR2 SYDVKM. The CDR3 totals 14 residues. V lost 3 bases to trimming and J lost 0 bases, with 8 bases between them. This chain's CDR3 is CASSFQVMNTEAFF. The DNA for the CDR3 is TGTGCCAGCAGTTTTCAGGTTATGAACACTGAAGCTTTCTTT. The entire variable domain, with the rest obtained from reference TRBV28 and TRBJ1-1, is as follows: DVKVTQSSRYLVKRTGEKVFLECVQDMDHENMFWYRQDPGLGLRLIYFSYDVKMKEKGDIPEGYSVSREKKERFSLILESASTNQTSMYLCASSFQVMNTEAFFGQGTRLTVV.

The rearrangement links TRBV5-4 to TRBJ2-2; D possibly corresponds to TRBD2 (6 bases). The CDR3 length is 14 residues. The V gene's germline CDR1 is SGHNT and CDR2 YYREEE (reference sequence). The V gene lost 4 bases and the J gene lost 7 bases, with 14 bases spanning the gap. In nucleotides, the CDR3 is TGTGCCAGCAGCCCTCCGGGGGAGCACGGGGAGCTGTTTTTT. Translating gives CASSPPGEHGELFF.

V gene TRBV5-6 combines with J gene TRBJ2-7, with TRBD2 matching over 7 bases. The CDR3 sequence is 13 residues long. CDR1 and CDR2 (germline): SGHDT, YYEEEE. V dropped 7 bases and J dropped 7; count of bases not matched to a gene: 11. The CDR3 DNA is TGTGCCAGCTCGGAGCTAGCGGATTATGAGCAGTACTTC. Translation: CASSELADYEQYF.

This clone was counted only a few times. The chain employs TRBV28 and TRBJ1-1; D is ambiguous. Germline assignment: CDR1 MDHEN and CDR2 SYDVKM. Trimming took 7 bases from V and 1 from J, leaving 16 bases between them. The CDR3 sequence is 15 residues long. Here the CDR3 DNA reads TGTGCCAGCAAACCCGGCGCGGCAGGGAACACTGAAGCTTTCTTT. As protein: CASKPGAAGNTEAFF. Full variable domain (remainder filled in from reference TRBV28 and TRBJ1-1): DVKVTQSSRYLVKRTGEKVFLECVQDMDHENMFWYRQDPGLGLRLIYFSYDVKMKEKGDIPEGYSVSREKKERFSLILESASTNQTSMYLCASKPGAAGNTEAFFGQGTRLTVV.

This sequence joins TRBV5-1 and TRBJ1-5; D gene ambiguous. Trimming removed 0 bases from V and 0 bases from J, with 10 bases in between. Germline CDR1 SGHRS, CDR2 YFSETQ. CDR3 length equals 16 residues. The CDR3 sequence is CASSLDRADSNQPQHF. DNA for the CDR3: TGCGCCAGCAGCTTGGATAGGGCGGATAGCAATCAGCCCCAGCATTTT.

This rearrangement joins TRBV7-3 to TRBJ2-7; the match to TRBD2 covers 12 bases. CDR1 and CDR2 (germline): SGHTA, FQGTGA. The CDR3 loop spans 17 amino acids. Trimming at V came to 5 bases and at J to 4 bases, leaving 12 bases not matched to a gene. The CDR3 DNA reads TGTGCCAGCAGCGGGCTAGCGGGAGGGCTTTACTTTTACGAGCAGTACTTC. It specifies CASSGLAGGLYFYEQYF.

In nucleotides, the CDR3 is TGCAGCGTCGGAACAGCCCTTGAGGCTTTCTTT. Translating it yields CSVGTALEAFF. V usage is TRBV29-1 and J usage is TRBJ1-1, with D hard to call. V was trimmed by 6 bases and J by 11 bases, leaving 16 bases between them. Germline V CDR1 and CDR2: SQVTM, ANQGSEA. The CDR3 spans 11 residues.

The rearrangement links TRBV7-2 to TRBJ2-5; 11 nucleotides align to TRBD2. CDR3 length equals 17 residues. Germline-derived CDR1 and CDR2 are SGHTA and FQGNSA. Trimming removed 1 base from V and 4 bases from J; junction bases left unmatched: 8. This chain's CDR3 is CASSLVRLGTSGETQYF. The CDR3 DNA sequence: TGTGCCAGCAGCTTAGTTAGATTGGGGACTAGCGGAGAGACCCAGTACTTC.

V usage is TRBV4-2 and J usage is TRBJ1-1, with 7 bases aligning to TRBD1. This CDR3 has 15 amino acids. CDR1 and CDR2 (germline): LGHNA, YNFKEQ. Trimming at V came to 0 bases and at J to 5 bases, leaving 6 bases not matched to a gene. The CDR3 nucleotides are TGTGCCAGCAGCCAAGATAGCGCAGGGGGTACTGAAGCTTTCTTT. It yields the protein CASSQDSAGGTEAFF.